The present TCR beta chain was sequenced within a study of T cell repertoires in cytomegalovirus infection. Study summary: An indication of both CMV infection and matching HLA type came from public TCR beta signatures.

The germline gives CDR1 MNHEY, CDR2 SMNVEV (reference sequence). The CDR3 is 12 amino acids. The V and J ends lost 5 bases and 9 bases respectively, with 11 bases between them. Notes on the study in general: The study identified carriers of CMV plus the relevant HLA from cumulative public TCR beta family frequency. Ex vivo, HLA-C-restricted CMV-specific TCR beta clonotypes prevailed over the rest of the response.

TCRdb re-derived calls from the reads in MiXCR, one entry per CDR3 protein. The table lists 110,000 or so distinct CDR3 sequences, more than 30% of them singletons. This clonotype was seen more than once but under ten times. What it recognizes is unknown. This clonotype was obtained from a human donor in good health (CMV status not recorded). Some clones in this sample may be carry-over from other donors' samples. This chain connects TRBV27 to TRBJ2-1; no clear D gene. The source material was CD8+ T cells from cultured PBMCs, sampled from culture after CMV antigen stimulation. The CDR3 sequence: CASSTLDGEQFF. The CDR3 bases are TGTGCCAGCAGTACCCTAGACGGTGAGCAGTTCTTC.